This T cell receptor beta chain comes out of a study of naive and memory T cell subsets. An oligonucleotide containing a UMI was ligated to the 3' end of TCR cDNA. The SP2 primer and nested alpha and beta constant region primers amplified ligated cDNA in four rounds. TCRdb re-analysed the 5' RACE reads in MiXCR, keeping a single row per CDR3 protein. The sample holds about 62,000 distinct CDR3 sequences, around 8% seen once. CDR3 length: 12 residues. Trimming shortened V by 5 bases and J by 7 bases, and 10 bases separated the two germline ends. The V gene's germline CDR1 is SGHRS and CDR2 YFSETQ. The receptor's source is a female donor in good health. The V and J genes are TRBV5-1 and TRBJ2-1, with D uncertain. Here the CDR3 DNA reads TGCGCCAGCAGATACAGCGAGAATGAGCAGTTCTTC. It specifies CASRYSENEQFF.